These 31 T cell receptor beta chains share one sample of origin, sequenced in a study of tumor-infiltrating lymphocytes in primary liver carcinoma (dated by TCRdb to about 2017). Total RNA and DNA were co-extracted without cell sorting from 20-30 mg of bulk tissue using the AllPrep DNA/RNA mini kit. Sequenced on an Illumina HiSeq 2500. A constant-region primer and ProtoScript II reverse transcriptase were used to reverse-transcribe TCRbeta-specific cDNA from roughly 0.55 ug total RNA. Three nested multiplex PCR rounds, following a slightly modified ARM-PCR procedure, were used to build the TCRbeta libraries. Multiplex TRBV1-TRBV30 forward primers and a Cbeta reverse primer were used in the first two PCR rounds, each of which was run for around 10 cycles. Using fastp trimming at Q25 and MiXCR clonotype assembly, TCRdb reanalyzed the public sequencing data and kept in-frame beta chains. Each record represents a unique CDR3 protein, reported with the most common genes and DNA among its rows. A total of 80,000 or so distinct CDR3 sequences appear in this sample, about 64% of them only once. Approximately 13% of the sample comes from the top ten.

Sequencing was done on a sample of liver tumor tissue from sampling region 4. What the cell subset or site label conveys for this sample: tumor region T4, right-lateral pole. Every receptor here comes from a woman aged 55-70 years with primary liver carcinoma and hepatitis B virus infection.

Of note for this clonotype: A read error may produce the germline difference seen at one junction end. The V call is TRBV6-1, the J call TRBJ2-1, with 7 positions matching TRBD2. The CDR3 contains 14 residues. CDR1 is MNHNS, CDR2 SASEGT, per germline. The CDR3 DNA reads as TGTGCAACCAGGGCGGGGGACTCCTACGATGAGCAGTTCTTC. Protein sequence: CATRAGDSYDEQFF.

This clonotype was counted once. Compared with germline, one end of the junction differs, possibly owing to a read error. This chain links TRBV12-3 or TRBV12-4 with TRBJ2-3; D is possibly TRBD2 (5 bases). The CDR3 loop spans 13 amino acids. The chain's CDR3 is CASSLGLLDTQYF. CDR3 nucleotide sequence: TGCGCCAGCAGTTTAGGACTCCTAGATACGCAGTATTTT.

In regard to this clonotype: A much larger clone differs by one base, so this may be a read error. The chain couples TRBV5-1 to TRBJ1-2; D gene ambiguous. CDR1 is SGHRS, CDR2 YFSETQ, per germline. CDR3 size: 13 residues. CDR3 sequence: CTSSLAGDYGYTF. The CDR3 bases are TGCACCAGCAGTCTGGCCGGTGACTATGGCTACACCTTC.

This clonotype was counted at least ten times. This sequence joins TRBV28 and TRBJ2-1; the D gene is possibly TRBD1 (5 bases). The CDR3 is 12 amino acids. Deletions cut 3 bases from V and 8 bases from J, with 8 bases between. Germline CDR1 is MDHEN and CDR2 is SYDVKM. The CDR3 sequence is CASSLQGYEQFF. The CDR3 region has the DNA TGTGCCAGCAGTTTGCAGGGTTATGAGCAGTTCTTC.

Regarding this clonotype: This is likely a read error, given that the CDR3 carries no conserved phenylalanine or tryptophan at its end. The gene calls are TRBV11-2 and TRBJ2-7; no definite D call. In germline, CDR1 is SGHAT, CDR2 FQNNGV. The CDR3 totals 14 residues. CDR3 in DNA: TGTACCAGCAGCTTTACCCGTAGAACCTACGAGCAGTACTTA. Its protein product is CTSSFTRRTYEQYL.

In the case of this clonotype: Sequence at one end of the junction differs from germline and may be a read error. CDR3 in amino acids: CASSPAPRGKGTDMRYF. CDR3 sequence (DNA): TGTGCCAGCAGCCCGGCCCCCAGGGGCAAAGGAACAGATATGCGGTATTTC. The rearrangement uses TRBV11-2 and TRBJ2-3; D perhaps matches TRBD1 (6 bases). This CDR3 region has 17 residues. Germline CDR1 SGHAT, CDR2 FQNNGV. The full variable domain, rest sourced from reference TRBV11-2 and TRBJ2-3, is EAGVAQSPRYKIIEKRQSVAFWCNPISGHATLYWYQQILGQGPKLLIQFQNNGVVDDSQLPKDRFSAERLKGVDSTLKIQPAKLEDSAVYLCASSPAPRGKGTDMRYFGPGTRLTVL.

This clonotype has just one count. At one end the junction does not follow the germline gene, possibly because of a read error. The chain couples TRBV11-2 to TRBJ1-1; D may be TRBD1 (5 bases). Germline CDR1 is SGHAT and CDR2 is FQNNGV. CDR3 length equals 15 residues. Written as DNA, the CDR3 is TGTGCCAGCACCATGACCGTCGGGGGTATGACTGAAGTTTTCTTT. Amino acid sequence: CASTMTVGGMTEVFF. The full variable domain, its missing parts supplied by reference TRBV11-2 and TRBJ1-1, is EAGVAQSPRYKIIEKRQSVAFWCNPISGHATLYWYQQILGQGPKLLIQFQNNGVVDDSQLPKDRFSAERLKGVDSTLKIQPAKLEDSAVYLCASTMTVGGMTEVFFGQGTRLTVV.

As to this clonotype: Because the CDR3 is missing its conserved closing phenylalanine or tryptophan, this is likely a read error. The chain joins TRBV29-1 to TRBJ2-3; 9 nucleotides align to TRBD1. Per the germline V gene, CDR1 is SQVTM and CDR2 is ANQGSEA. The CDR3 runs to 17 residues. The CDR3 DNA reads TGCAGCGTTGAGTTCATTGGACAGGGGAGTGCCGCAGATACACAGTATTTA. It codes for CSVEFIGQGSAADTQYL.

A remark on this clonotype: The junction differs from germline at one of its ends, possibly a read error. V and J are TRBV29-1 and TRBJ2-3, with D possibly being TRBD1 or TRBD2 (5 bases each). This CDR3 spans 18 amino acids. CDR1 and CDR2 (germline): SQVTM, ANQGSEA. CDR3 loop: CSVEALSRVGVSTDTQCF. DNA for the CDR3: TGCAGCGTTGAAGCGTTGAGCAGGGTGGGGGTTAGCACGGATACGCAGTGTTTT.

Details on this clonotype: The conserved phenylalanine or tryptophan is not found at the CDR3 terminus, so this likely reflects a read error. The rearrangement uses TRBV28 and TRBJ2-5; D perhaps matches TRBD2 (5 bases). This CDR3 contains 12 residues. In germline, CDR1 is MDHEN, CDR2 SYDVKM. With 9 bases removed from V and 1 base from J, the gap between germline ends came to 9 bases. The CDR3 here is CASGLIQETQYL. CDR3 coding DNA: TGTGCCAGTGGACTGATCCAAGAGACCCAGTACCTC.

Concerning this clonotype itself: This likely comes from a read error, as the CDR3 has no conserved phenylalanine or tryptophan at its end. It is unclear where the CDR3 begins or ends on the DNA, so no DNA is shown, and the CDR3 is as TCRdb lists it. V usage is TRBV21-1 and J usage is TRBJ2-3; the listed D gene, TRBD2, was not tested against the DNA. TRBV21-1 is noted as a pseudogene. The CDR3 spans 20 amino acids, including both terminal residues. CDR3 protein: CASSEGLLAGGGSGTDKQYL.

Ten or more counts support this clonotype. The rearrangement joins TRBV29-1 to TRBJ2-3, with TRBD2 matching 7 bases. This CDR3 comprises 15 residues. V lost 2 bases and J lost 2; bases outside the gene matches: 7. The germline gives CDR1 SQVTM, CDR2 ANQGSEA. Here the CDR3 reads CSVENQRGSTDTQYF. DNA for the CDR3: TGCAGCGTTGAAAACCAGCGGGGCTCCACAGATACGCAGTATTTT.

The chain joins TRBV12-3 or TRBV12-4 to TRBJ2-1, with D perhaps matching TRBD1 (5 bases). The V gene lost 6 bases and the J gene lost 7 bases, with 13 bases spanning the gap. This CDR3 contains 13 residues. The chain's CDR3 is CASSLDQGNEQFF. CDR3 bases: TGTGCCAGCAGCTTGGATCAGGGTAATGAGCAGTTCTTC.

In the case of this clonotype: Germline and junction disagree at one end, which may indicate a read error. The gene calls are TRBV29-1 and TRBJ2-7; 8 bases agree with TRBD2. The CDR3 sequence is 13 residues long. CDR1 is SQVTM and CDR2 is ANQGSEA in the germline V gene. CDR3 in amino acids: CSASLADGGEQYF. CDR3 coding DNA: TGCAGCGCCTCACTAGCGGACGGAGGGGAGCAATACTTC.

A note on this clonotype: One end of the junction varies from germline; a read error may be responsible. This chain joins TRBV5-8 and TRBJ2-5; 11 bases align to TRBD1. The CDR3 loop spans 15 amino acids. CDR1 and CDR2 from the germline V gene are SGHTS and YDEGEE. CDR3 sequence reads: CANSSRTGGDETQYF. The DNA for the CDR3 is TGCGCCAACAGCTCCCGGACAGGGGGCGATGAGACCCAGTACTTC.

In the case of this clonotype: This CDR3 is missing its conserved last phenylalanine or tryptophan, likely due to a read error. This rearrangement joins TRBV6-2 or TRBV6-3 to TRBJ2-7; D might be TRBD1 or TRBD2, each matching 5 bases. Per germline, CDR1 MNHEY and CDR2 SVGEGT. V was pared by 5 bases and J by 0 bases, with 20 bases between. The CDR3 runs 17 residues. DNA for the CDR3: TGTGCCAGCAGTACCCCCCCCGGACAAGGGAGCTCCTACGAGCAGTACTAC. This encodes CASSTPPGQGSSYEQYY.

Worth noting for this clonotype: One end of the junction does not line up with germline, which may come from a read error. This chain connects TRBV6-2 or TRBV6-3 to TRBJ2-3, with 8 nucleotides matching TRBD2. There are 14 residues in the CDR3. Germline V lookup: CDR1 MNHEY, CDR2 SVGEGT. Here the CDR3 reads CASQAGEATDMQYF. CDR3 coding DNA: TGTGCCAGCCAAGCGGGAGAAGCCACAGATATGCAGTATTTT.

Note on this clonotype: Since a much larger clone is just one base distant, this may be a read error. The chain recombines TRBV19 with TRBJ2-1; 8 bases match TRBD2. Per the germline V gene, CDR1 is LNHDA and CDR2 is SQIVND (reference sequence). The trim removed 6 bases at V and 6 bases at J, leaving 13 bases unmatched. This CDR3 is built from 16 residues. CDR3 sequence (DNA): TGTGCCAGTAGGAAGAGACAAGCGGGAGTTGGCAATGAGCAGTTCTTC. It is translated as CASRKRQAGVGNEQFF.

This sequence joins TRBV6-1 and TRBJ1-2; possible D gene TRBD1, 5 bases. In germline, CDR1 is MNHNS, CDR2 SASEGT. This CDR3 comprises 14 residues. V gave up 10 bases and J gave up 8 bases, with 23 bases separating them. The CDR3 reads CAICETRQWGGYTF. DNA of the CDR3: TGTGCCATCTGTGAAACGCGACAGTGGGGCGGCTACACCTTC.

This clonotype was seen repeatedly, ten times or more. This CDR3 is CASSEGAGSYNEQFF. CDR3 nucleotides: TGTGCCAGCAGTGAAGGAGCGGGCTCCTACAATGAGCAGTTCTTC. This rearrangement joins TRBV6-4 to TRBJ2-1; possible D gene TRBD2, 6 bases. The CDR3 runs 15 residues. With 3 bases removed from V and 0 bases from J, the gap between germline ends came to 9 bases. Germline lookup yields CDR1 MRHNA and CDR2 SNTAGT.

A remark on this clonotype: At one of its ends the junction is not consistent with the germline gene, which may arise from a read error. This rearrangement joins TRBV28 to TRBJ1-1, with D possibly TRBD1 on 6 matching bases. Germline-derived CDR1 and CDR2 are MDHEN and SYDVKM. The CDR3 contains 14 residues. As DNA, the CDR3 is TGTGTCAGCACTCGGTCGGGACAGAACACTGAAGCTTTCTTT. This translates into CVSTRSGQNTEAFF.

A remark on this clonotype: This may be a read error, as it is one base from a much larger clone. The rearrangement joins TRBV24-1 to TRBJ2-2; D might be TRBD1 (6 bases). The germline V gene encodes CDR1 KGHDR and CDR2 SFDVKD. V dropped 8 bases and J dropped 7 bases, with 13 bases sitting between them. The CDR3 is 13 residues long. Here the CDR3 DNA reads TGTGCCACCACGCAGGGGAGCTTCGGGGAGCTGTTTTTT. Its protein product is CATTQGSFGELFF.

This chain links TRBV6-6 with TRBJ1-5; D not certain. Germline CDR1 reads MNHNY; CDR2 reads SVGAGI (reference sequence). The CDR3 runs 15 residues. V lost 2 bases to trimming and J lost 13 bases, with 21 bases between them. The CDR3 loop is CASSYGGSSNQSQHF. Here the CDR3 DNA reads TGTGCCAGCAGTTACGGTGGATCTAGCAATCAGTCTCAGCATTTT.

About this clonotype: One end of the junction varies from germline; a read error may be responsible. The chain combines TRBV11-3 with TRBJ2-1; D may be TRBD2 (6 bases). The CDR3 spans 15 residues. Germline V gene data show CDR1 as SGHNT and CDR2 as YENEEA. The CDR3 DNA reads TGTGCCAGCACCTTAGGAACTAGCAGGAAGCTTGAGCAGTTCTTT. Its translation: CASTLGTSRKLEQFF.

Comment on this clonotype: An end of the junction differs from the germline gene, which may be a read error. The rearrangement joins TRBV7-9 to TRBJ2-7; D possibly matches TRBD1 or TRBD2 (6 bases each). There are 15 residues in the CDR3. Germline CDR1 is SEHNR and CDR2 is FQNEAQ (reference sequence). The CDR3 DNA is TGTGCCAACAGCCAGGAGGGGGGTTCTTCCTACGAGCAATACTTC. Its protein is CANSQEGGSSYEQYF.

Details on this clonotype: A read error may produce the germline difference seen at one junction end. The rearrangement joins TRBV6-5 to TRBJ2-1; 9 bases match TRBD2. The CDR3 loop spans 15 amino acids. CDR1 is MNHEY, CDR2 SVGAGI, per germline. The CDR3 sequence is CACSYGREGRYEQFF. In DNA form, the CDR3 reads TGTGCCTGCAGTTACGGGCGGGAGGGCCGATATGAGCAGTTCTTC.

This clonotype was seen ten or more times. This chain connects TRBV6-6 to TRBJ2-1, with a weak D call TRBD2 (5 bases). This CDR3 has 15 residues. Germline V gene sequence: CDR1 MNHNY, CDR2 SVGAGI (reference sequence). V lost 7 bases, J lost 7 bases, and 20 bases lay in between. In DNA form, the CDR3 reads TGTGCCAGCATCCATAGCGCCCACCGAAGGAATGAGCAGTTCTTC. Encoded protein: CASIHSAHRRNEQFF.

This clonotype was detected a few times. The rearrangement links TRBV11-1 to TRBJ2-5, with D perhaps TRBD2 (6 bases). The CDR3 loop spans 15 amino acids. Trimming removed 5 bases from V and 3 bases from J, with 16 bases in between. Germline CDR1 SGHAT, CDR2 FQDESV (reference sequence). CDR3 region: CASSTRLVKEETQYF. CDR3 sequence (DNA): TGTGCCAGCAGCACCCGACTAGTGAAAGAAGAGACCCAGTACTTC.

With regard to this clonotype: The junction does not match germline at one end; this may be a read error. The gene calls are TRBV11-1 and TRBJ2-2, with D maybe TRBD2 (5 bases). In germline, CDR1 is SGHAT, CDR2 FQDESV (reference sequence). This CDR3 comprises 17 residues. DNA of the CDR3: TGTGCCAGAAGGGAAAGAACGGGATCCGCGAACACCTGGGAGCTGTTTTTT. It yields the protein CARRERTGSANTWELFF.

As concerns this clonotype: The CDR3 carries no conserved terminal phenylalanine or tryptophan, so it likely arises from a read error. The chain links TRBV11-2 to TRBJ2-7; 11 bases align to TRBD1. Germline V lookup: CDR1 SGHAT, CDR2 FQNNGV. The CDR3 loop spans 15 amino acids. The CDR3 region is CTSSPRTGGNYEQYL. The CDR3 nucleotides are TGTACCAGCAGCCCCAGGACAGGGGGCAACTACGAGCAGTACTTA.

V and J are TRBV11-2 and TRBJ2-2; tentatively, D is TRBD1 or TRBD2 (6 bases each). Germline CDR1 and CDR2: SGHAT and FQNNGV. This CDR3 region has 19 residues. V was cut by 3 bases and J by 5 bases, with 25 bases left in between. This chain's CDR3 is CASSFYGADGGRNTGELFF. In DNA, the CDR3 is TGTGCCAGCAGCTTTTATGGGGCGGATGGGGGGCGCAATACCGGGGAGCTGTTTTTT.